The present T cell receptor beta chain was sequenced within a study of glioma-infiltrating T cells after dendritic cell vaccination. Overall study: Between about 2003 and 2013, patients got autologous tumor lysate-pulsed dendritic cell vaccines. Autologous tumor lysate was loaded overnight onto monocyte-derived dendritic cells grown approximately seven days with IL-4 and GM-CSF.

As concerns this clone: What it binds is not known.

CDR1 and CDR2 (germline): LNHNV, YYDKDF (reference sequence). Trimming took 1 base from V and 7 from J, leaving 16 bases between them. The CDR3 has 15 residues. General study results and limits: Few patients contributed both blood and tumor specimens. Survival was not directly related to TCR clonality in these patients.

Produced via immunoSEQ multiplex PCR; TCRdb's table is partial and in-frame only. The sample contains roughly 51,000 clones, 85% of which appear only once. The receptor comes from a human donor with glioblastoma. The sequencing used blood, collected before dendritic cell vaccination. This chain connects TRBV15 to TRBJ1-1, with D perhaps TRBD1 (5 bases). DNA of the CDR3: TGTGCCACCAGCAGAGTTGGGGGGGTCAAGGTTGAAGCTTTCTTT. Amino acid sequence: CATSRVGGVKVEAFF.